This TCR beta chain emerged from a study of blood T cell repertoires in COVID-19. Study information: Acute and convalescent COVID-19 samples came from the United States, Italy and Spain. PBMCs, B-cell-depleted T cells, or T cells provided the cDNA or gDNA that made up the material.

V was pared by 3 bases and J by 8 bases, with 15 bases of the junction left unmatched. Germline assignment: CDR1 SNHLY and CDR2 FYNNEI. The CDR3 runs 16 residues. The authors' processing: Reference gene primer amplification gave estimated nucleated cell counts. Method: immunoSEQ multiplex PCR; TCRdb's copy keeps in-frame clones and lacks some. V, J and clone size are those of that table, while D and trimming were read from the DNA. The table lists 250,000 to 300,000 clones, about 90% of them singletons, with roughly 2% in the top ten. The receptor was isolated from a woman between 45 and 60 years old who had recovered from COVID-19. The source material was peripheral blood. This chain joins TRBV2 and TRBJ1-2, with TRBD1 identical over 7 bases. CDR3 sequence: CASSENTGQSFTGYTF. The CDR3 DNA reads as TGTGCCAGCAGTGAGAATACGGGACAGTCATTTACGGGCTACACCTTC.